The 30 T cell receptor beta chains presented below share a single source sample, sequenced in a study of cytomegalovirus exposure and HLA in healthy donors. Vbeta (60) and Jbeta (13) primers were used in the PCR. Here immunoSEQ multiplex PCR was the method, and the copy in TCRdb shows in-frame clones only, minus some. The sample has 150,000 or so clones; roughly 79% are singletons. What was sequenced was PBMCs. Receptors were obtained from a woman aged 45-60 years in good health and CMV-seropositive.

The V gene is TRBV9, the J gene TRBJ2-7; D not certain. The germline V and J ends were trimmed by 0 bases and 7 bases, with 14 bases remaining between them. The CDR3 has 14 amino acids. Germline V lookup: CDR1 SGDLS, CDR2 YYNGEE. The CDR3 nucleotides are TGTGCCAGCAGCGTAGCAGGTTCGTCCGAGGAGCAGTACTTC. Translation gives CASSVAGSSEEQYF.

This clone was counted once. The rearrangement uses TRBV4-3 and TRBJ2-3; the match to TRBD2 covers 10 bases. CDR1 and CDR2 from the germline V gene are LGHNA and YSLEER. CDR3 length: 18 amino acids. V was clipped by 2 bases and J by 0 bases; unmatched bases: 8. The CDR3 nucleotides are TGCGCCAGCAGCCAATATCCCGGGACTAGCGATAGCACAGATACGCAGTATTTT. Protein product: CASSQYPGTSDSTDTQYF.

The chain recombines TRBV10-3 with TRBJ2-7; D perhaps matches TRBD1 (6 bases). CDR1 ENHRY and CDR2 SYGVKD come from the germline V gene. Trimming shortened V by 5 bases and J by 6 bases, and 8 bases separated the two germline ends. This CDR3 is built from 11 residues. The CDR3 region has the DNA TGTGCCATCAGTCAGACAGGCGAGCAGTACTTC. Its translation: CAISQTGEQYF.

The V and J genes are TRBV4-3 and TRBJ1-2; TRBD1 aligns across 7 bases. The V and J ends lost 3 bases and 0 bases, in that order; junction bases with no gene match: 16. The CDR3 totals 19 residues. Germline V CDR1 and CDR2: LGHNA, YSLEER. The CDR3 DNA reads TGCGCCAGCAGCCAGGCTCCGGGACAGCTTCCGCTAGCTAACTATGGCTACACCTTC. Its protein is CASSQAPGQLPLANYGYTF.

The rearrangement links TRBV27 to TRBJ1-6; 7 bases match TRBD1. This CDR3 is built from 17 residues. Germline V lookup: CDR1 MNHEY, CDR2 SMNVEV (reference sequence). V shed 2 bases, J shed 8 bases, and the junction held 12 bases outside the gene matches. The CDR3 loop is CASSLRGGRGVYSPLHF. As DNA, the CDR3 is TGTGCCAGCAGTTTAAGAGGGGGCAGAGGGGTTTATTCACCCCTCCACTTT.

The genes are TRBV7-9 and TRBJ1-5; 9 bases line up with TRBD1. Germline V gene sequence: CDR1 SEHNR, CDR2 FQNEAQ (reference sequence). This CDR3 comprises 17 residues. V shed 3 bases and J 7 bases; nucleotides not matched to a gene: 13. CDR3 in DNA: TGTGCCAGCAGCTTCCTCGGGAACAGGGGGCAGGAACAGCCCCAGCATTTT. Translated, it gives CASSFLGNRGQEQPQHF.

This chain connects TRBV27 to TRBJ1-2; possible D gene TRBD1, 5 bases. The V end lost 5 bases, the J end lost 2 bases, and 9 bases lay between the germline ends. Germline V gene data show CDR1 as MNHEY and CDR2 as SMNVEV (reference sequence). The CDR3 is made up of 13 amino acids. CDR3 sequence (DNA): TGTGCCAGCAGTCCTCAGGGCAACTATGGCTACACCTTC. Translation gives CASSPQGNYGYTF.

The chain carries TRBV5-4 and TRBJ1-2, with D maybe TRBD1 (5 bases). The germline gives CDR1 SGHNT, CDR2 YYREEE (reference sequence). V was shortened by 0 bases and J by 2 bases, with 5 bases between the two germline ends. This CDR3 has 13 residues. CDR3 residues: CASSLDRNYGYTF. The CDR3 region has the DNA TGTGCCAGCAGCTTGGACAGGAACTATGGCTACACCTTC.

The chain links TRBV5-4 to TRBJ2-7, with 8 bases that match TRBD1. Per the germline V gene, CDR1 is SGHNT and CDR2 is YYREEE (reference sequence). After removal of 5 bases from V and 2 bases from J, the junction contained 6 bases not matched to a gene. The CDR3 length is 14 residues. The CDR3 region is CASSSGTGAYEQYF. Written as DNA, the CDR3 is TGTGCCAGCAGTTCCGGGACAGGCGCCTACGAGCAGTACTTC. Full variable domain (rest looked up from reference TRBV5-4 and TRBJ2-7): ETGVTQSPTHLIKTRGQQVTLRCSSQSGHNTVSWYQQALGQGPQFIFQYYREEENGRGNFPPRFSGLQFPNYSSELNVNALELDDSALYLCASSSGTGAYEQYFGPGTRLTVT.

This clone was seen a single time. The V gene is TRBV9, the J gene TRBJ1-3; tentatively, D is TRBD1 (6 bases). V was cut by 0 bases and J by 11 bases, with 18 bases left in between. Germline V CDR1 and CDR2: SGDLS, YYNGEE. The CDR3 has 15 residues. The CDR3 here is CASSVAGGAAASIYF. The CDR3 DNA follows: TGTGCCAGCAGCGTAGCGGGGGGGGCAGCCGCCTCCATATATTTT.

For the CDR3, the DNA is TGCGCCAGCAGCTTGGAATCCGTCGGAAACACCATATATTTT. Protein: CASSLESVGNTIYF. The chain is built from TRBV5-1 and TRBJ1-3, with D hard to call. V lost 0 bases and J lost 4, with 8 bases in between. The CDR3 has 14 residues. CDR1 and CDR2 (germline): SGHRS, YFSETQ.

The count of this clone is one. V gene TRBV6-5 combines with J gene TRBJ1-1; TRBD1 agrees at 9 bases. The V and J ends lost 2 bases and 3 bases, in that order; junction bases with no gene match: 7. CDR1 is MNHEY, CDR2 SVGAGI, per germline. The CDR3 runs to 16 residues. CDR3 nucleotide sequence: TGTGCCAGCAGTTACGGGACAGGGATTAGTCACACTGAAGCTTTCTTT. Translated, it gives CASSYGTGISHTEAFF.

The V and J genes are TRBV19 and TRBJ1-1; D is perhaps TRBD1 (5 bases). CDR3 length: 14 amino acids. V was clipped by 3 bases and J by 7 bases, with 15 bases between them. The germline gives CDR1 LNHDA, CDR2 SQIVND (reference sequence). DNA for the CDR3: TGTGCCAGTAGTATCCGACGACAGAGAGATGAAGCTTTCTTT. This gives the protein CASSIRRQRDEAFF.

This chain connects TRBV2 to TRBJ1-2; 8 nucleotides match TRBD1. V trimming: 5 bases; J trimming: 7 bases; junction bases outside the gene matches: 6. Per the germline V gene, CDR1 is SNHLY and CDR2 is FYNNEI. CDR3 length: 13 residues. CDR3 in amino acids: CASSTDRGGGYTF. The DNA of the CDR3 is TGTGCCAGCAGTACTGACAGGGGAGGTGGCTACACCTTC.

This clone was detected only a few times. V gene TRBV19 combines with J gene TRBJ2-1, with 9 bases matching TRBD1. Trimming at V came to 1 base and at J to 10 bases, leaving 8 bases not matched to a gene. Germline assignment: CDR1 LNHDA and CDR2 SQIVND (reference sequence). This CDR3 has 15 amino acids. CDR3 in DNA: TGTGCCAGTAGTATAGCCGGACAGGGGCGTTCGGAGCAGTTCTTC. This gives the protein CASSIAGQGRSEQFF.

The J gene is TRBJ1-2, the V gene TRBV6-1; the D is unclear. Trimming cost V 4 bases and J 4 bases, with 10 bases left between them. Germline V lookup: CDR1 MNHNS, CDR2 SASEGT. The CDR3 sequence is 13 residues long. CDR3 nucleotide sequence: TGTGCCAGCAGTGTGGCCCTGCTCTATGGCTACACCTTC. Translated, it gives CASSVALLYGYTF.

This chain joins TRBV5-1 and TRBJ2-7; D perhaps matches TRBD1 (5 bases). Germline V gives CDR1 SGHRS, CDR2 YFSETQ. V gave up 2 bases and J gave up 3 bases, with 12 bases separating them. The CDR3 has 14 amino acids. The CDR3 nucleotides are TGCGCCAGCAGCTTCAACCAAGGGGACTACGAGCAGTACTTC. This codes for CASSFNQGDYEQYF.

The chain uses TRBV7-3 and TRBJ1-2; 9 bases align to TRBD1. The CDR3 spans 13 residues. Germline V gives CDR1 SGHTA, CDR2 FQGTGA. The V gene end was trimmed by 5 bases and the J gene end by 7 bases; junction bases not matched to a gene: 5. CDR3 loop: CASSEGTGSGYTF. CDR3 in DNA: TGTGCCAGCAGCGAAGGGACAGGGTCTGGCTACACCTTC.

The V and J genes are TRBV4-3 and TRBJ1-6; D is ambiguous. V lost 0 bases, J lost 0 bases, and 15 bases lay in between. Germline loops: CDR1 LGHNA, CDR2 YSLEER. The CDR3 sequence is 19 residues long. The CDR3 DNA reads TGCGCCAGCAGCCAAGAGGTCTGGGCCCCAAGCTCCTATAATTCACCCCTCCACTTT. Protein: CASSQEVWAPSSYNSPLHF.

This chain connects TRBV28 to TRBJ2-7; TRBD1 aligns across 8 bases. Trimming cost V 6 bases and J 6 bases; bases outside gene matches: 13. Germline V lookup: CDR1 MDHEN, CDR2 SYDVKM. This CDR3 has 15 amino acids. The CDR3 is CASSSPGQGAGEQYF. The CDR3 DNA sequence: TGTGCCAGCAGCTCGCCCGGACAGGGAGCGGGCGAGCAGTACTTC.

The V call is TRBV6-1, the J call TRBJ1-3; a possible D gene is TRBD1 (5 bases). The germline V gene has CDR1 MNHNS and CDR2 SASEGT. The ends were cut back, 7 bases at V and 7 bases at J, with 17 bases in the middle. This CDR3 spans 14 amino acids. The CDR3 region is CASTPPGLGNTIYF. The CDR3 nucleotides read TGTGCCAGCACCCCCCCGGGACTCGGGAACACCATATATTTT.

The chain has TRBV7-9 and TRBJ1-1; 8 bases line up with TRBD1. V dropped 6 bases and J dropped 7; count of bases not matched to a gene: 7. CDR3 length equals 13 residues. Germline V gene data show CDR1 as SEHNR and CDR2 as FQNEAQ (reference sequence). The DNA of the CDR3 is TGTGCCAGCAGGCGGACAGGGATAGGTGAAGCTTTCTTT. It translates to CASRRTGIGEAFF. Looking up the rest from reference TRBV7-9 and TRBJ1-1 gives the full variable domain: DTGVSQNPRHKITKRGQNVTFRCDPISEHNRLYWYRQTLGQGPEFLTYFQNEAQLEKSRLLSDRFSAERPKGSFSTLEIQRTEQGDSAMYLCASRRTGIGEAFFGQGTRLTVV.

V is TRBV7-6 and J is TRBJ2-1; the D gene is possibly TRBD1 (7 bases). CDR1 SGHVS and CDR2 FNYEAQ come from the germline V gene. Trimming shortened V by 4 bases and J by 4 bases, and 20 bases separated the two germline ends. The CDR3 covers 17 residues. CDR3 coding DNA: TGTGCCAGCAGCTCCGGGGGTCGGGACAGACGATACAATGAGCAGTTCTTC. Its protein product is CASSSGGRDRRYNEQFF.

J is TRBJ2-5 and V is TRBV10-3, with a weak D call TRBD1 (5 bases). The CDR3 consists of 11 residues. Germline CDR1 is ENHRY and CDR2 is SYGVKD. Trimming cost V 10 bases and J 5 bases, with 11 bases left between them. The CDR3 reads CASKDMETQYF. CDR3 DNA: TGTGCCAGCAAGGACATGGAGACCCAGTACTTC.

This chain joins TRBV11-2 and TRBJ2-5, with 11 positions matching TRBD1. V dropped 2 bases and J dropped 5; count of bases not matched to a gene: 7. The CDR3 is made up of 16 amino acids. The germline CDR1 and CDR2 sequences are SGHAT and FQNNGV. CDR3 sequence: CASSLRRTGGVETQYF. DNA for the CDR3: TGTGCCAGCAGCTTACGCCGGACAGGGGGCGTGGAGACCCAGTACTTC.

The genes are TRBV19 and TRBJ2-7; 8 nucleotides match TRBD1. Germline assignment: CDR1 LNHDA and CDR2 SQIVND (reference sequence). The CDR3 totals 13 residues. J was trimmed by 4 bases and V by 6 bases; bases with no gene match: 5. CDR3 sequence (DNA): TGTGCCAGTAGCTCGACAGGGGAGTACGAGCAGTACTTC. Protein sequence: CASSSTGEYEQYF.

V gene TRBV27 combines with J gene TRBJ2-1; 7 nucleotides match TRBD2. Per germline, CDR1 MNHEY and CDR2 SMNVEV (reference sequence). The CDR3 totals 15 residues. With 6 bases clipped from V and 2 bases from J, the junction kept 7 bases outside the gene matches. CDR3 DNA: TGTGCCAGCAGACTGCTAGCGGTCGCCTACAATGAGCAGTTCTTC. This encodes CASRLLAVAYNEQFF.

This clone has only a few counts. The genes are TRBV27 and TRBJ2-1; perhaps TRBD2 as D (5 bases). CDR1 and CDR2 (germline): MNHEY, SMNVEV (reference sequence). The CDR3 runs to 15 residues. Trimming removed 6 bases from V and 4 bases from J, with 16 bases in between. CDR3 sequence: CASSVDYRSYNEQFF. As DNA, the CDR3 is TGTGCCAGCAGCGTCGACTACCGAAGTTACAATGAGCAGTTCTTC.

The rearrangement uses TRBV2 and TRBJ1-4; TRBD1 agrees at 10 bases. This CDR3 comprises 15 residues. Germline CDR1 SNHLY, CDR2 FYNNEI. The V segment lost 6 bases and the J segment 5 bases; nucleotides outside the gene matches: 6. CDR3 bases: TGTGCCAGCAGGAAAGACAGGGGGCGCAATGAAAAACTGTTTTTT. Its translation: CASRKDRGRNEKLFF.

This sequence joins TRBV5-4 and TRBJ2-5, with D perhaps TRBD2 (7 bases). Germline V gene lookup returns CDR1 SGHNT and CDR2 YYREEE (reference sequence). The length of the CDR3 is 14 residues. V was trimmed by 5 bases and J by 4 bases, leaving 15 bases between them. This CDR3 reads CASRRGGAGETQYF. CDR3 in DNA: TGTGCCAGCAGAAGGGGGGGGGCCGGAGAGACCCAGTACTTC.